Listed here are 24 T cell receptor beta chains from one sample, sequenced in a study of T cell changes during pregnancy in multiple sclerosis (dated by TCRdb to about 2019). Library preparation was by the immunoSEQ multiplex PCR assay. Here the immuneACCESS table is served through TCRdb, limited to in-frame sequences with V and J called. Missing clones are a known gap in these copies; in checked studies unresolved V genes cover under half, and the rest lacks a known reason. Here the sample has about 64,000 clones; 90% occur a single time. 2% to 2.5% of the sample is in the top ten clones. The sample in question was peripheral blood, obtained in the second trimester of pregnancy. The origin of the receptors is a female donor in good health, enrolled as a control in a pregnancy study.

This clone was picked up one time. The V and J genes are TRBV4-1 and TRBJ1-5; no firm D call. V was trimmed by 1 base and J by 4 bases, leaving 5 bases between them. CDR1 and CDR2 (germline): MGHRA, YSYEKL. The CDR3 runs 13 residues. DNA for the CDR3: TGCGCCAGCAGCCAAGTATTGAATCAGCCCCAGCATTTT. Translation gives CASSQVLNQPQHF.

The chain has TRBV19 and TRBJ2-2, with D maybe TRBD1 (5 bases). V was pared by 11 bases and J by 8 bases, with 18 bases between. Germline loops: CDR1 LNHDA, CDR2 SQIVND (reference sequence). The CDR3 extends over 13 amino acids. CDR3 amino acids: CACTLGHGGELFF. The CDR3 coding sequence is TGTGCCTGTACGCTGGGGCATGGGGGGGAGCTGTTTTTT.

CDR3 in amino acids: CSVSETQYF. The CDR3 DNA is TGCAGCGTTTCGGAGACCCAGTACTTC. This chain joins TRBV29-1 and TRBJ2-5; D not certain. V lost 5 bases and J 5 bases, leaving 3 bases between the germline ends. The CDR3 has 9 amino acids. CDR1 and CDR2 from the germline V gene are SQVTM and ANQGSEA.

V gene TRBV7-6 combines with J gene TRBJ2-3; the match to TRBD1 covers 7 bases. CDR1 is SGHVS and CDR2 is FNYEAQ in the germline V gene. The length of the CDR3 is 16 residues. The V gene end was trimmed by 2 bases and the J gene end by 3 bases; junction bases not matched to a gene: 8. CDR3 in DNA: TGTGCCAGCAGCTTATGGGGACAGAGGTTTACAGATACGCAGTATTTT. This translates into CASSLWGQRFTDTQYF. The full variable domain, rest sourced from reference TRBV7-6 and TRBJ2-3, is GAGVSQSPRYKVTKRGQDVALRCDPISGHVSLYWYRQALGQGPEFLTYFNYEAQQDKSGLPNDRFSAERPEGSISTLTIQRTEQRDSAMYRCASSLWGQRFTDTQYFGPGTRLTVL.

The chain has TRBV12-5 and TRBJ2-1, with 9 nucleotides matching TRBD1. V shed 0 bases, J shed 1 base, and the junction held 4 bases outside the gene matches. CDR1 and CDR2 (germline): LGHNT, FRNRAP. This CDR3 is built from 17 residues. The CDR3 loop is CASGLVLGTGSYNEQFF. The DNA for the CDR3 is TGTGCTAGTGGTTTGGTACTGGGGACAGGGTCCTACAATGAGCAGTTCTTC.

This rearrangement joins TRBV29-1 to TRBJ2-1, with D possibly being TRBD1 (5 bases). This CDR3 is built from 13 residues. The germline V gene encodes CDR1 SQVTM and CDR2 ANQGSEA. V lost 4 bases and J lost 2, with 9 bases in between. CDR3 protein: CSVGLTAYNEQFF. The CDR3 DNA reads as TGCAGCGTTGGGTTGACAGCCTACAATGAGCAGTTCTTC.

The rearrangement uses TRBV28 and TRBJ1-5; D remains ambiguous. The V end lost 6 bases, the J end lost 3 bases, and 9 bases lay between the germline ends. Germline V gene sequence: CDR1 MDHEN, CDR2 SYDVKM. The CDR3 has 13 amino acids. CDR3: CASSIRLNQPQHF. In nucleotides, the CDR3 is TGTGCCAGCAGCATCAGGCTCAATCAGCCCCAGCATTTT.

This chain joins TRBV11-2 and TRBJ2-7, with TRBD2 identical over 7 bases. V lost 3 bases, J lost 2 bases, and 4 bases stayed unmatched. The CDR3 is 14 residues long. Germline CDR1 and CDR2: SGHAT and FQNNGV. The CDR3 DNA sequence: TGTGCCAGCAGCTTGACTAGCAACACCTACGAGCAGTACTTC. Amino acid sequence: CASSLTSNTYEQYF. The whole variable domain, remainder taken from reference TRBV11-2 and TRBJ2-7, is EAGVAQSPRYKIIEKRQSVAFWCNPISGHATLYWYQQILGQGPKLLIQFQNNGVVDDSQLPKDRFSAERLKGVDSTLKIQPAKLEDSAVYLCASSLTSNTYEQYFGPGTRLTVT.

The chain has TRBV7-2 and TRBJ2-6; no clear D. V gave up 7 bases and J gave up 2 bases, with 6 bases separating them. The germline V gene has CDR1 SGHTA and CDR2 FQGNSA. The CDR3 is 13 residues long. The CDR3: CASTPAGANVLTF. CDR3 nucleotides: TGTGCCAGCACCCCTGCTGGGGCCAACGTCCTGACTTTC.

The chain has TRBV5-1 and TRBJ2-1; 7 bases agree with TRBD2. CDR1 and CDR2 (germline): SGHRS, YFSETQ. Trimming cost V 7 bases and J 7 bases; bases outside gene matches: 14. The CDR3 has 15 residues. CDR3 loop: CASAFRDPGRNEQFF. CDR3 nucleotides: TGCGCCAGCGCGTTTCGGGACCCCGGGAGGAATGAGCAGTTCTTC. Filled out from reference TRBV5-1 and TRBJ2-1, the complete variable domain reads KAGVTQTPRYLIKTRGQQVTLSCSPISGHRSVSWYQQTPGQGLQFLFEYFSETQRNKGNFPGRFSGRQFSNSRSEMNVSTLELGDSALYLCASAFRDPGRNEQFFGPGTRLTVL.

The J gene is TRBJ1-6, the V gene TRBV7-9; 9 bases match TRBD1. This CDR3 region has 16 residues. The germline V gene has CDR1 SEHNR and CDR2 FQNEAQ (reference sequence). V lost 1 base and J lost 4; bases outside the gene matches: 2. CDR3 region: CASSLVGTGYNSPLHF. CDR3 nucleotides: TGTGCCAGCAGCTTAGTCGGGACAGGGTATAATTCACCCCTCCACTTT.

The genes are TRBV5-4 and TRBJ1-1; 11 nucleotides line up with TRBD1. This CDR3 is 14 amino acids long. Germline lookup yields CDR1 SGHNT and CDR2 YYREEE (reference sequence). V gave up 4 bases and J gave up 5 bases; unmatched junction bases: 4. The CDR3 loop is CASSPDRGQTEAFF. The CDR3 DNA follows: TGTGCCAGCAGCCCGGACAGGGGGCAGACTGAAGCTTTCTTT.

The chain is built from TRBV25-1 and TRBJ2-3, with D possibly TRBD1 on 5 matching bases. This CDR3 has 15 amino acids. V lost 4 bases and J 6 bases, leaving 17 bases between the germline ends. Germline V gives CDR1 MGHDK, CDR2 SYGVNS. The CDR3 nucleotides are TGTGCCAGCAGTGCCAGTGGGGCGGCCGGTGATACGCAGTATTTT. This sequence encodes CASSASGAAGDTQYF.

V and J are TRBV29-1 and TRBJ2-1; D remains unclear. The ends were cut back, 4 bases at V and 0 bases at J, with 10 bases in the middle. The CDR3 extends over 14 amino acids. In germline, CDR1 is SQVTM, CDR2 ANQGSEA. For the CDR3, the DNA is TGCAGCGTTGTACCCCCCGGCTCCTACAATGAGCAGTTCTTC. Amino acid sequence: CSVVPPGSYNEQFF.

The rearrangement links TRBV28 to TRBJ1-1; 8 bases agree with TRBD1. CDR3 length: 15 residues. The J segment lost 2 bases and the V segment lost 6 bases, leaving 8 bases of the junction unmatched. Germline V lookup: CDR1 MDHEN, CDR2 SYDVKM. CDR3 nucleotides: TGTGCCAGCAGCAGGGGACAGGTAAAAAACACTGAAGCTTTCTTT. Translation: CASSRGQVKNTEAFF. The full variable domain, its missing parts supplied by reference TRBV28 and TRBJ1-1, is DVKVTQSSRYLVKRTGEKVFLECVQDMDHENMFWYRQDPGLGLRLIYFSYDVKMKEKGDIPEGYSVSREKKERFSLILESASTNQTSMYLCASSRGQVKNTEAFFGQGTRLTVV.

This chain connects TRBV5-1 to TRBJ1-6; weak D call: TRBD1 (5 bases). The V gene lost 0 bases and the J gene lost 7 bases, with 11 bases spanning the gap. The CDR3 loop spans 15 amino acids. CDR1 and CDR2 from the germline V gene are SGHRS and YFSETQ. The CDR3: CASSLGQGLNSPLHF. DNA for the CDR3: TGCGCCAGCAGCTTGGGGCAGGGTCTGAATTCACCCCTCCACTTT.

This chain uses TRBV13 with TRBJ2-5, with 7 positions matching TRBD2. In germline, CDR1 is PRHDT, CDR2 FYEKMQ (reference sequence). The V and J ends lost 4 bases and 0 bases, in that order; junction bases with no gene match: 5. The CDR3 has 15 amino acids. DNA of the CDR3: TGTGCCAGCAGCTGGGAGGGGCGGTACCAAGAGACCCAGTACTTC. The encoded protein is CASSWEGRYQETQYF.

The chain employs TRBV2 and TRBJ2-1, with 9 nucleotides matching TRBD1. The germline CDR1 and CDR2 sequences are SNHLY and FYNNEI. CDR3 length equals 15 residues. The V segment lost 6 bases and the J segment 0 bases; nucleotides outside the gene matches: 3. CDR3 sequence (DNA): TGTGCCAGCAGGGAGACAGGGGGCTCCTACAATGAGCAGTTCTTC. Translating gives CASRETGGSYNEQFF. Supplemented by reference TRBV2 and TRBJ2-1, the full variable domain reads EPEVTQTPSHQVTQMGQEVILRCVPISNHLYFYWYRQILGQKVEFLVSFYNNEISEKSEIFDDQFSVERPDGSNFTLKIRSTKLEDSAMYFCASRETGGSYNEQFFGPGTRLTVL.

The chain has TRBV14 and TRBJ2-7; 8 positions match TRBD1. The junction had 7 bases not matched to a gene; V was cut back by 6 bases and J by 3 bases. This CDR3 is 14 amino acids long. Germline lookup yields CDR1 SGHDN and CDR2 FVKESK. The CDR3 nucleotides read TGTGCCAGCAGTTACGGACAGGGATTCTACGAGCAGTACTTC. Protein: CASSYGQGFYEQYF.

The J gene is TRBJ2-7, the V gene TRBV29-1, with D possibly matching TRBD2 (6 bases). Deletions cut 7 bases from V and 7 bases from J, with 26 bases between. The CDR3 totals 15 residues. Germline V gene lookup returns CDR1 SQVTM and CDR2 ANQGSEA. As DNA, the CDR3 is TGCAGCGCCCTTTGGAGGGGTCCCTTCGGAATGGAGCAGTACTTC. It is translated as CSALWRGPFGMEQYF.

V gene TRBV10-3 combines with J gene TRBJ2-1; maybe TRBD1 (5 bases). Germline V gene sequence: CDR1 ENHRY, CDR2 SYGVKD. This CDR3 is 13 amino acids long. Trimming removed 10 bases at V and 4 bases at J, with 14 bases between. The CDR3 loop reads CATAGREYNEQFF. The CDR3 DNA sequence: TGTGCCACCGCAGGCAGGGAATACAATGAGCAGTTCTTC.

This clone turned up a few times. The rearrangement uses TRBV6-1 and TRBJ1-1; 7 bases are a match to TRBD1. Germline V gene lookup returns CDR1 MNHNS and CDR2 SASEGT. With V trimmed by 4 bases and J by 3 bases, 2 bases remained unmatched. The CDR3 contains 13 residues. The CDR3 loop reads CASSADRDTEAFF. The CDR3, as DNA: TGTGCCAGCAGTGCTGACAGGGACACTGAAGCTTTCTTT.

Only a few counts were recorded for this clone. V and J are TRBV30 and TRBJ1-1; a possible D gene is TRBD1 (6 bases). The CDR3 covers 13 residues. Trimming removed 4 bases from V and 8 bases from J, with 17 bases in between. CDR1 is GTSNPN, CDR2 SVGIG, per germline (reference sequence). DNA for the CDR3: TGTGCCTGGAACCGTGACAGGATTCTCGAAGCTTTCTTT. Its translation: CAWNRDRILEAFF.

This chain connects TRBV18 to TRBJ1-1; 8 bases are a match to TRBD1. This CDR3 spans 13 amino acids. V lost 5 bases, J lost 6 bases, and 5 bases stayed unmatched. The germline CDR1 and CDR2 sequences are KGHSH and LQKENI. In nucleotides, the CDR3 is TGTGCCAGCTCAGGACAGGGAGTTCCTGAAGCTTTCTTT. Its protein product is CASSGQGVPEAFF.